This entry concerns a single T cell receptor (beta chain). Its cognate antigen is unknown. The data are from a study of identical twins. Findings of the study overall: Within cord blood, abundant beta clonotypes carried fewer insertions, but memory repertoires showed no such trend.

Healthy Caucasians alone served as donors. Germline V gene lookup returns CDR1 SGHTA and CDR2 FQGTGA. V gave up 1 base and J gave up 10 bases, with 14 bases separating them. This CDR3 spans 15 amino acids. Unique molecular identifiers were present on the cDNA, which also gained a universal primer site by template switching. TCRdb reanalysed the 5' RACE reads using MiXCR and keeps one entry per CDR3 protein. The sample holds around 480,000 distinct CDR3 sequences, over 11% seen once. These data were also reused for a study on yellow fever vaccine responses in identical twins.

The clonotype originates from a woman in her late teens or twenties in good health. J is TRBJ1-6 and V is TRBV7-3; D perhaps matches TRBD1 (5 bases). What was sequenced was CD4+ T cells sorted from blood. CDR3 sequence reads: CASSLNGGEYSPLHF. The CDR3 DNA reads as TGTGCCAGCAGCTTAAACGGAGGGGAGTACTCACCCCTCCACTTT.